This T cell receptor beta chain originates from a study of blood T cell repertoires in COVID-19. On the study more broadly: Samples representing acute and convalescent COVID-19 were sourced from the United States, Italy and Spain. T cells, B-cell-depleted T cells, or PBMCs supplied cDNA or gDNA.

As handled by the study authors: Reference gene primer amplification gave estimated nucleated cell counts. Data came from immunoSEQ multiplex PCR; TCRdb stores just in-frame clones and leaves some out. The DNA was the basis for D and trimming; V, J and clone size are from that table. The table shows some 120,000 clones, with just over 90% occurring only once. V was pared by 4 bases and J by 2 bases, with 10 bases of the junction left unmatched. Germline lookup yields CDR1 SGHNT and CDR2 YYREEE (reference sequence). The CDR3 consists of 16 residues. This clonotype originated in a human donor with active COVID-19. The donor label of this sample is uncertain. The V and J genes are TRBV5-4 and TRBJ2-3; 7 bases line up with TRBD1. The sequenced sample was peripheral blood. Here the CDR3 reads CASSHTRDRFTDTQYF. As DNA, the CDR3 is TGTGCCAGCAGCCACACAAGGGACAGATTCACAGATACGCAGTATTTT.